These T cell receptor beta chains were read from a single sample in a study of cytomegalovirus exposure and HLA in healthy donors. Method: immunoSEQ multiplex PCR; TCRdb's copy keeps in-frame clones and lacks some. In the table there are approximately 270,000 clones, 80% to 90% of which are singletons. Specimen: PBMCs. Receptors originate from a woman under 30 in good health and CMV-seronegative. The CDR3 runs from the conserved cysteine through the conserved F or W. Fields, in order: clone size, V gene, D gene, J gene, CDR3 DNA, CDR3 protein. The D gene is left open where the match is weak. Clone size appears in some rows only: once, few, many, or a class for an expanded clone.

few	TRBV7-9	TRBD1	TRBJ1-2	TGTGCCAGCAGCTCCTCACAGGGGGCCTATGGCTACACCTTC	CASSSSQGAYGYTF
few	TRBV2	NA	TRBJ2-3	TGTGCCAGCAGTGACATGACTAGCACAGATACGCAGTATTTT	CASSDMTSTDTQYF
NA	TRBV5-6	NA	TRBJ2-5	TGTGCCAGCAGCTTGGGACCTGGAGGGGAGACCCAGTACTTC	CASSLGPGGETQYF
once	TRBV27	NA	TRBJ2-2	TGTGCCAGCAGTTTGGATTATGCCCGACAGGCCACCGGGGAGCTGTTTTTT	CASSLDYARQATGELFF
NA	TRBV13	TRBD2	TRBJ2-3	TGTGCCAGCAGCTTAGGCTGGACTAGCTACACAGATACGCAGTATTTT	CASSLGWTSYTDTQYF
NA	TRBV28	TRBD1	TRBJ1-1	TGTGCCAGCAGTTTAGACATGGACAGGGGGAACACTGAAGCTTTCTTT	CASSLDMDRGNTEAFF
NA	TRBV2	TRBD1	TRBJ1-5	TGTGCCAGTAACAGGGGCCCCAATCAGCCCCAGCATTTT	CASNRGPNQPQHF
NA	TRBV4-1	NA	TRBJ1-1	TGCGCCAGCAGCCAAGGCAGGGGGAACACTGAAGCTTTCTTT	CASSQGRGNTEAFF
NA	TRBV4-1	TRBD1	TRBJ2-7	TGCGCCAGCAGCCATTCAACCGGGACAGGGATTTTTTCCTACGAGCAGTACTTC	CASSHSTGTGIFSYEQYF
NA	TRBV6-5	NA	TRBJ2-7	TGTGCCAGCAGTTACTCAGGGGGAACCTACGAGCAGTACTTC	CASSYSGGTYEQYF
NA	TRBV11-2	NA	TRBJ1-6	TGTGCCAGCAGCGGGGGGGCCGGTGCAGGGCTGGGTAATTCACCCCTCCACTTT	CASSGGAGAGLGNSPLHF
NA	TRBV5-1	NA	TRBJ1-1	TGCGCCAGCAGCTTGACAGTCCAAACATCCACTGAAGCTTTCTTT	CASSLTVQTSTEAFF
NA	TRBV6-5	TRBD2	TRBJ2-5	TGTGCCAGCAGTCCCCGGACTAGCGGAGTGTCCCAGTACTTC	CASSPRTSGVSQYF
NA	TRBV5-1	TRBD1	TRBJ2-5	TGCGCCAGCACTACCGGGACAGGGGAGACCCAGTACTTC	CASTTGTGETQYF
NA	TRBV4-1	NA	TRBJ1-5	TGCGCCAGCAGCCAGGGACTCCTACCAAATCAGCCCCAGCATTTT	CASSQGLLPNQPQHF
NA	TRBV5-1	TRBD1	TRBJ1-1	TGCGCCAGCAGCCGGACAGGTTTGAACACTGAAGCTTTCTTT	CASSRTGLNTEAFF
NA	TRBV19	TRBD2	TRBJ2-3	TGTGCCAGTAGTCAAGGGACTAGCGGGAGCACAGATACGCAGTATTTT	CASSQGTSGSTDTQYF
NA	TRBV5-1	NA	TRBJ2-2	TGCGCCAGCAGCTGGGACATACCGAACACCGGGGAGCTGTTTTTT	CASSWDIPNTGELFF
once	TRBV6-5	TRBD2	TRBJ2-7	TGTGCCAGCAGTTACTGGGGACTACGGGGAGTCGAGCAGTACTTC	CASSYWGLRGVEQYF
NA	TRBV5-1	NA	TRBJ1-1	TGCGCCAGCAGCTTGTCAGGGGAGTACACTGAAGCTTTCTTT	CASSLSGEYTEAFF
NA	TRBV10-3	NA	TRBJ1-2	TGTGCCATCAGTGAGTCTTCGGGGGGAGCTAACTATGGCTACACCTTC	CAISESSGGANYGYTF
NA	TRBV6-5	NA	TRBJ2-1	TGTGCCAGCAAGGGACTTTCCTACAATGAGCAGTTCTTC	CASKGLSYNEQFF
once	TRBV30	TRBD2	TRBJ2-3	TGTGCCTGGACTCAGAGCGGGAGCAAGACGCAGTATTTT	CAWTQSGSKTQYF
NA	TRBV7-8	NA	TRBJ2-7	TGTGCCAGCAGGGGACTCGCCTCCTACGAGCAGTACTTC	CASRGLASYEQYF
NA	TRBV7-2	NA	TRBJ2-5	TGTGCCAGCAGCGCTACGTGGGGGCCTGAGACCCAGTACTTC	CASSATWGPETQYF
NA	TRBV23-1	TRBD1	TRBJ1-5	TGCGCCAGCAGTCAACCCAACAGGGGGCGCGACAGCAATCAGCCCCAGCATTTT	CASSQPNRGRDSNQPQHF
NA	TRBV10-3	NA	TRBJ2-3	TGTGCCATCAGTGACTATGGGGGGAGAGTCACAGATACGCAGTATTTT	CAISDYGGRVTDTQYF
NA	TRBV30	TRBD2	TRBJ2-1	TGTGCCTGGAGTGTACGATTAGCGGGGGACTACAATGAGCAGTTCTTC	CAWSVRLAGDYNEQFF
NA	TRBV6-5	TRBD2	TRBJ2-5	TGTGCCAGCAGTTACTCCTCTAGCGGGGGCCGGGAGACCCAGTACTTC	CASSYSSSGGRETQYF
NA	TRBV5-6	TRBD1	TRBJ1-2	TGTGCCAGCAGCTTGGCACCCGGGACAGGGAGTGACTATGGCTACACCTTC	CASSLAPGTGSDYGYTF
NA	TRBV2	NA	TRBJ2-2	TGTGCCAGCATACGCGGAACGAACACCGGGGAGCTGTTTTTT	CASIRGTNTGELFF
NA	TRBV27	NA	TRBJ1-2	TGTGCCAGCAGCCAGACGGGTGCTAACTATGGCTACACCTTC	CASSQTGANYGYTF
once	TRBV18	TRBD1	TRBJ2-5	TGTGCCAGCTCACCACCTTCACAGGGGGGGACCCAGTACTTC	CASSPPSQGGTQYF
NA	TRBV2	NA	TRBJ2-5	TGTGCCAGCAGTGAGGGGCTCTCCAGAGAGACCCAGTACTTC	CASSEGLSRETQYF
NA	TRBV28	NA	TRBJ1-2	TGTGCCTCTAGGTACGAGGCAGGCTACACCTTC	CASRYEAGYTF
once	TRBV29-1	TRBD1	TRBJ1-2	TGCAGCTTCCAGGGGGGCGACTATGGCTACACCTTC	CSFQGGDYGYTF
NA	TRBV4-1	NA	TRBJ2-4	TGCGCCAGCAGCCAAGATCTTGGTACTACAGCCAAAAACATTCAGTACTTC	CASSQDLGTTAKNIQYF
NA	TRBV7-2	TRBD1	TRBJ2-1	TGTGCCAGCAGCTTATCAGGGGGCGAGGGTATTTGGTTCTTC	CASSLSGGEGIWFF
NA	TRBV7-3	TRBD1	TRBJ1-1	TGTGCCAGCAGCCTACAGGGGGGGACTGAAGCTTTCTTT	CASSLQGGTEAFF
once	TRBV19	TRBD2	TRBJ2-1	TGTGCCAGTAGTGTGCGACTAGCGGGAGGTTACAATGAGCAGTTCTTC	CASSVRLAGGYNEQFF
NA	TRBV5-4	NA	TRBJ2-7	TGTGCCAGCAGCTTGGCAGGGTCATCGGTCTACGAGCAGTACTTC	CASSLAGSSVYEQYF
few	TRBV20-1	NA	TRBJ1-5	TGCAGTGCTCGCTCAGGTCAGCCCCAGCATTTT	CSARSGQPQHF
few	TRBV10-3	NA	TRBJ2-7	TGTGCCATCAGTGACCACCGGGACTCGACCTACGAGCAGTACTTC	CAISDHRDSTYEQYF
NA	TRBV28	NA	TRBJ2-7	TGTGCCAGCAGGGTACCTGACGGGGCCTACGAGCAGTACTTC	CASRVPDGAYEQYF
NA	TRBV2	TRBD1	TRBJ2-3	TGTGCCAGCAATACCCGGACAGGGTTGACAGATACGCAGTATTTT	CASNTRTGLTDTQYF
NA	TRBV5-4	NA	TRBJ2-3	TGTGCCAGCAGCTGGACTGAGGGTACAGATACGCAGTATTTT	CASSWTEGTDTQYF